Listed here are 5 T cell receptor beta chains from one sample, sequenced in a study of blood T cell repertoires in COVID-19. The table came from immunoSEQ multiplex PCR; TCRdb's copy has only in-frame clones and leaves some out. The data contain 45,000 to 50,000 clones, about 87% of them seen just once; the ten biggest clones take up 8%. Sequenced: peripheral blood. Every receptor here comes from a man aged 45 to 65 with acute or convalescent COVID-19.

The chain has TRBV21-1 and TRBJ2-7; no check of the table's D call, TRBD2, against the DNA was made. TRBV21-1 is an annotated pseudogene. CDR3 size: 14 residues. CDR3 sequence (DNA): TGTGCCAGCAGAGTGAGCGGGACCTCCTACGAGCAGTACTTC. Translating gives CASRVSGTSYEQYF.

The chain uses TRBV5-4 and TRBJ2-7; 9 nucleotides agree with TRBD2. Losses at the gene ends were 2 bases for V and 4 bases for J; bases not matched to a gene: 7. The CDR3 length is 15 residues. The V gene's germline CDR1 is SGHNT and CDR2 YYREEE (reference sequence). The DNA for the CDR3 is TGTGCCAGCAGCTTAAATAGAGGACTAGCGTACGAGCAGTACTTC. Its protein is CASSLNRGLAYEQYF.

The chain joins TRBV27 to TRBJ2-5; tentative D call: TRBD2 (5 bases). The V and J ends lost 4 bases and 3 bases respectively, with 12 bases between them. The CDR3 extends over 14 amino acids. Germline V lookup: CDR1 MNHEY, CDR2 SMNVEV (reference sequence). CDR3 loop: CASSSHGGEETQYF. Here the CDR3 DNA reads TGTGCCAGCAGTTCCCATGGAGGCGAAGAGACCCAGTACTTC.

The V and J genes are TRBV18 and TRBJ1-1, with TRBD1 matching 12 bases. CDR3 length: 16 amino acids. The V gene's germline CDR1 is KGHSH and CDR2 LQKENI. V shed 2 bases and J 8 bases; nucleotides not matched to a gene: 9. The CDR3 spells CASSPGTGGSSGEAFF. CDR3 DNA sequence: TGTGCCAGCTCACCAGGGACAGGGGGCTCCTCGGGGGAAGCTTTCTTT.

The chain joins TRBV5-1 to TRBJ1-1; D is uncertain. The CDR3 runs to 15 residues. The germline gives CDR1 SGHRS, CDR2 YFSETQ. Trimming cost V 1 base and J 2 bases, with 12 bases left between them. The CDR3 spells CASSLSEGINTEAFF. CDR3 nucleotides: TGCGCCAGCAGCTTGTCTGAGGGTATCAACACTGAAGCTTTCTTT.